This paragraph covers one TCR beta chain sequence. The record originates from a study of blood T cell repertoires in COVID-19. Study context: The study drew acute and convalescent COVID-19 samples from the United States, Italy and Spain. Sample material is recorded as cDNA or gDNA derived from T cells, B-cell-depleted T cells, or PBMCs.

Data came from immunoSEQ multiplex PCR; TCRdb stores just in-frame clones and leaves some out. The sample carries roughly 330,000 clones, approximately 89% recorded once. This CDR3 region has 17 residues. Germline V lookup: CDR1 MNHEY, CDR2 SVGEGT. J gave up 3 bases and V 2 bases, and 5 bases lay outside the gene matches. The rearrangement uses TRBV6-2 or TRBV6-3 and TRBJ2-5; TRBD2 aligns across 14 bases. This clonotype was obtained from a woman in her 30s who had recovered from COVID-19. Sequenced input: PBMCs or T cells enriched from blood (not recorded which). Written as DNA, the CDR3 is TGTGCCAGCAGTTACACTCCGGGACTAGCGGGGGAAGAGACCCAGTACTTC. Translating it yields CASSYTPGLAGEETQYF.